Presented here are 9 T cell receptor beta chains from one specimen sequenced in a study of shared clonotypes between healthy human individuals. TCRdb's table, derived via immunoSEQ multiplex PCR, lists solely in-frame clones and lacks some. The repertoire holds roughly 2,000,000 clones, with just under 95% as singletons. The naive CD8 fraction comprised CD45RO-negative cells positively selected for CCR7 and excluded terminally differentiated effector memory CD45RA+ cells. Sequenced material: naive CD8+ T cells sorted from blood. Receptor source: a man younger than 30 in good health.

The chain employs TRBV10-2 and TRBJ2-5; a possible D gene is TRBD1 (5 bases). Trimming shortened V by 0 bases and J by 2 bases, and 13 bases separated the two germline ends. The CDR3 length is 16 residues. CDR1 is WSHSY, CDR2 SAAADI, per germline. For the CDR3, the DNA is TGCGCCAGCAGTGAGTCGAACAGGCGAGCACAAGAGACCCAGTACTTC. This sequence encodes CASSESNRRAQETQYF.

CDR3: CASSQLASTRKEQYF. The DNA for the CDR3 is TGCGCCAGCAGCCAACTAGCGTCCACACGAAAGGAGCAGTACTTC. The J gene is TRBJ2-7, the V gene TRBV4-1; possible D gene TRBD2, 6 bases. The V end was cut by 2 bases, the J end by 7 bases, with 18 bases between. Germline CDR1 reads MGHRA; CDR2 reads YSYEKL. CDR3 length: 15 residues.

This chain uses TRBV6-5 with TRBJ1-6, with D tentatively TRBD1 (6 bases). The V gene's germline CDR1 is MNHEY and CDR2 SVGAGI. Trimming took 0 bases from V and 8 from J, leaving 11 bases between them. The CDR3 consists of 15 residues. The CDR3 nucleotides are TGTGCCAGCAGTTACTCGTCGCAGGGGCATTCACCCCTCCACTTT. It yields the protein CASSYSSQGHSPLHF.

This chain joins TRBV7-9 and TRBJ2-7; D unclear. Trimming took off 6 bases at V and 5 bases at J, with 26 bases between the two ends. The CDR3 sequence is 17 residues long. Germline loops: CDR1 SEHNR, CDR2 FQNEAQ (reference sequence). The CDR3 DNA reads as TGTGCCAGCAGGCAGACGGACGGGTCCCAAGGACCAGACGAGCAGTACTTC. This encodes CASRQTDGSQGPDEQYF. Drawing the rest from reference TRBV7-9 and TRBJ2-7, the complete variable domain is DTGVSQNPRHKITKRGQNVTFRCDPISEHNRLYWYRQTLGQGPEFLTYFQNEAQLEKSRLLSDRFSAERPKGSFSTLEIQRTEQGDSAMYLCASRQTDGSQGPDEQYFGPGTRLTVT.

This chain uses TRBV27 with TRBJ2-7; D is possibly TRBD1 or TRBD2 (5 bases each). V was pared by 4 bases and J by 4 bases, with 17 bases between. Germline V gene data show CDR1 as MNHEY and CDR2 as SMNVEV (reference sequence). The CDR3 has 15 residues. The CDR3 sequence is CASSSSPGPSYEQYF. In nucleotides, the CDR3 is TGTGCCAGCAGTTCATCCCCGGGACCGAGTTACGAGCAGTACTTC.

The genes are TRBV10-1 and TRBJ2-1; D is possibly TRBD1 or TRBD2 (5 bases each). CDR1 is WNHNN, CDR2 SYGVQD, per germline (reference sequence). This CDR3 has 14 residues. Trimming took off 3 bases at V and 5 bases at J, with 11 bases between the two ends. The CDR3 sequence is CASSDETADNEQFF. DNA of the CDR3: TGCGCCAGCAGTGACGAGACAGCGGACAATGAGCAGTTCTTC.

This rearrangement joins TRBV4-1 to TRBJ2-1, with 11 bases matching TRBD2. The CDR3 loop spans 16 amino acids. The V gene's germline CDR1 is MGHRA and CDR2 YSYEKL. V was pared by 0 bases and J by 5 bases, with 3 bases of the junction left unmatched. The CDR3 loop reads CASSQEGLAEHNEQFF. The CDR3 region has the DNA TGCGCCAGCAGCCAAGAGGGACTAGCGGAACACAATGAGCAGTTCTTC.

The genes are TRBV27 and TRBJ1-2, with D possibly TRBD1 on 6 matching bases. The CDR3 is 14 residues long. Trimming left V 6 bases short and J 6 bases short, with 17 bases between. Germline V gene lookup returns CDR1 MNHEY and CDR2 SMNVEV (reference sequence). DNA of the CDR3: TGTGCCAGCAGCTTACAGGGCGCACCGCATGGCTACACCTTC. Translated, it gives CASSLQGAPHGYTF.

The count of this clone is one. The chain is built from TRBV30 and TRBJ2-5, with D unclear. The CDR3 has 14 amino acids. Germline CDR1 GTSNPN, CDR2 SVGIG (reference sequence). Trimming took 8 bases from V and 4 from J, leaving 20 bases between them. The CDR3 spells CARTVTGYGETQYF. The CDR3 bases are TGTGCCCGTACGGTCACCGGATATGGAGAGACCCAGTACTTC.